The 23 T cell receptor beta chains listed next were all sequenced from one sample in a study of T cells in narcolepsy. TCRdb's table, derived via immunoSEQ multiplex PCR, lists solely in-frame clones and lacks some. The table includes approximately 25,000 clones, about four fifths detected once. Sequences were obtained from memory (CD45RA-) CD4+ T cells from blood. All receptors derive from a human donor in good health.

The chain carries TRBV27 and TRBJ1-2; D is unresolved. The germline CDR1 and CDR2 sequences are MNHEY and SMNVEV (reference sequence). The V and J ends lost 6 bases and 2 bases respectively, with 10 bases between them. There are 13 residues in the CDR3. The CDR3 spells CASSPKINYGYTF. The CDR3, as DNA: TGTGCCAGCAGCCCAAAAATAAACTATGGCTACACCTTC.

V usage is TRBV5-1 and J usage is TRBJ1-2; D may be TRBD1 (6 bases). Trimming left V 4 bases short and J 6 bases short, with 13 bases between. CDR3 length: 13 residues. Germline V gene sequence: CDR1 SGHRS, CDR2 YFSETQ. CDR3 nucleotide sequence: TGCGCCAGCAGCACAGGACAGCTTCATGGCTACACCTTC. It is translated as CASSTGQLHGYTF.

As for this clone: Relative to the germline gene, one junction end is altered; a read error may explain this. The chain combines TRBV2 with TRBJ1-1; 7 positions match TRBD1. The CDR3 consists of 11 residues. The germline V gene encodes CDR1 SNHLY and CDR2 FYNNEI. The CDR3 DNA sequence: TGTGCCAGCAGTGAAGCAGGGACAGCTGAGTTT. Amino acids: CASSEAGTAEF.

The chain is built from TRBV28 and TRBJ2-5; a weak D match, TRBD2 (5 bases). The germline V and J ends were trimmed by 2 bases and 7 bases, with 14 bases remaining between them. The CDR3 spans 14 residues. Germline CDR1 and CDR2: MDHEN and SYDVKM. The DNA of the CDR3 is TGTGCCAGCAGTTTACTGAGGGCTGCATGGACCCAGTACTTC. This translates into CASSLLRAAWTQYF. The full variable domain, its missing parts supplied by reference TRBV28 and TRBJ2-5, is DVKVTQSSRYLVKRTGEKVFLECVQDMDHENMFWYRQDPGLGLRLIYFSYDVKMKEKGDIPEGYSVSREKKERFSLILESASTNQTSMYLCASSLLRAAWTQYFGPGTRLLVL.

The V gene is TRBV5-1, the J gene TRBJ1-1; TRBD1 might be the D (5 bases). V was trimmed by 3 bases and J by 1 base, leaving 10 bases between them. This CDR3 contains 14 residues. The germline V gene encodes CDR1 SGHRS and CDR2 YFSETQ. The CDR3 sequence: CASSWYGGNTEAFF. In DNA, the CDR3 is TGCGCCAGCAGCTGGTATGGGGGGAACACTGAAGCTTTCTTT. Full variable domain (rest looked up from reference TRBV5-1 and TRBJ1-1): KAGVTQTPRYLIKTRGQQVTLSCSPISGHRSVSWYQQTPGQGLQFLFEYFSETQRNKGNFPGRFSGRQFSNSRSEMNVSTLELGDSALYLCASSWYGGNTEAFFGQGTRLTVV.

This clone was counted a single time. This chain links TRBV4-1 with TRBJ1-2; 8 nucleotides align to TRBD1. This CDR3 comprises 16 residues. Looked up from germline, CDR1 is MGHRA and CDR2 is YSYEKL. Unmatched junction bases numbered 8, after V lost 0 bases and J lost 5 bases. The CDR3 nucleotides read TGCGCCAGCAGCCAAGATCACACAAGGACAGGGTATGGCTACACCTTC. This translates into CASSQDHTRTGYGYTF.

This chain links TRBV5-1 with TRBJ2-7, with 7 bases matching TRBD1. The CDR3 covers 15 residues. Germline V CDR1 and CDR2: SGHRS, YFSETQ. Losses at the gene ends were 2 bases for V and 4 bases for J; bases not matched to a gene: 9. The CDR3 protein is CASSLRTGPEYEQYF. The CDR3 DNA reads as TGCGCCAGCAGCTTAAGGACAGGACCAGAATACGAGCAGTACTTC.

The CDR3 nucleotides read TGTGCCAGCAGCCAGGCCGGGACAGGGTCCTACGAGCAGTACTTC. Translation gives CASSQAGTGSYEQYF. This rearrangement joins TRBV14 to TRBJ2-7, with 9 bases aligning to TRBD1. This CDR3 spans 15 amino acids. Germline lookup yields CDR1 SGHDN and CDR2 FVKESK. Trimming took 3 bases from V and 1 from J; bases not matched to a gene: 4. The full variable domain, its missing parts supplied by reference TRBV14 and TRBJ2-7, is EAGVTQFPSHSVIEKGQTVTLRCDPISGHDNLYWYRRVMGKEIKFLLHFVKESKQDESGMPNNRFLAERTGGTYSTLKVQPAELEDSGVYFCASSQAGTGSYEQYFGPGTRLTVT.

This clone ranks as medium-sized (0.01 to 0.1%). The V call is TRBV6-4, the J call TRBJ2-3; D is possibly TRBD2 (5 bases). V was shortened by 6 bases and J by 11 bases, with 18 bases between the two germline ends. The germline gives CDR1 MRHNA, CDR2 SNTAGT. This CDR3 has 13 residues. CDR3 nucleotide sequence: TGTGCCAGCAGCACAGATATTAGAGGACTGCAGTATTTT. Its translation: CASSTDIRGLQYF.

This clone was found a few times. The chain links TRBV2 to TRBJ2-7; D perhaps matches TRBD1 (6 bases). Trimming shortened V by 5 bases and J by 3 bases, and 11 bases separated the two germline ends. In germline, CDR1 is SNHLY, CDR2 FYNNEI. The CDR3 contains 13 residues. The CDR3 loop is CASSLTGGYEQYF. CDR3 coding DNA: TGTGCCAGCAGTCTGACAGGTGGCTACGAGCAGTACTTC. Based on the CDR3 plus reference TRBV2 and TRBJ2-7, the full variable domain is EPEVTQTPSHQVTQMGQEVILRCVPISNHLYFYWYRQILGQKVEFLVSFYNNEISEKSEIFDDQFSVERPDGSNFTLKIRSTKLEDSAMYFCASSLTGGYEQYFGPGTRLTVT.

The rearrangement uses TRBV7-3 and TRBJ2-3; D not certain. Germline lookup yields CDR1 SGHTA and CDR2 FQGTGA. The CDR3 runs 17 residues. V lost 4 bases, J lost 2 bases, and 19 bases lay in between. In nucleotides, the CDR3 is TGTGCCAGCAGCTCAAGGCCGAGACTGGAATCCACAGATACGCAGTATTTT. As protein: CASSSRPRLESTDTQYF.

The J gene is TRBJ2-7, the V gene TRBV29-1; possible D gene TRBD2, 6 bases. There are 13 residues in the CDR3. Germline V CDR1 and CDR2: SQVTM, ANQGSEA. Trimming pared 6 bases from V and 4 bases from J, leaving 16 bases between. In nucleotides, the CDR3 is TGCAGCGTAGACCGGGGGAACGGTTACGAGCAGTACTTC. Protein product: CSVDRGNGYEQYF.

V usage is TRBV23-1 and J usage is TRBJ1-5; no reliable D call. TRBV23-1 is an open reading frame whose function is uncertain. V lost 2 bases to trimming and J lost 1 base, with 9 bases between them. The CDR3 covers 15 residues. The CDR3 nucleotides are TGCGCCAGCAGTCAAAACGAGGGAAGCAATCAGCCCCAGCATTTT. Protein: CASSQNEGSNQPQHF.

The chain has TRBV11-2 and TRBJ2-6; possible D gene TRBD1, 6 bases. Per germline, CDR1 SGHAT and CDR2 FQNNGV. V lost 6 bases, J lost 5 bases, and 14 bases lay in between. This CDR3 spans 15 amino acids. This CDR3 is CASSEQGLRANVLTF. The CDR3 DNA sequence: TGTGCCAGCAGTGAACAGGGCCTAAGGGCCAACGTCCTGACTTTC.

The chain carries TRBV5-6 and TRBJ1-5; D gene uncertain. Per germline, CDR1 SGHDT and CDR2 YYEEEE. The germline V and J ends were trimmed by 2 bases and 0 bases, with 3 bases remaining between them. The CDR3 runs to 13 residues. CDR3 in DNA: TGTGCCAGCAGCTTCGGTAGCAATCAGCCCCAGCATTTT. Amino acid sequence: CASSFGSNQPQHF.

V is TRBV5-1 and J is TRBJ2-7, with TRBD1 identical over 9 bases. CDR3 size: 15 residues. Germline trimming cut 3 bases from V and 7 bases from J; bases unmatched to any gene: 11. Germline V gene lookup returns CDR1 SGHRS and CDR2 YFSETQ. CDR3 sequence: CASSSSRQGVGEQYF. The CDR3 DNA is TGCGCCAGCAGCTCATCCCGACAGGGGGTGGGGGAGCAGTACTTC.

This sequence joins TRBV6-1 and TRBJ2-4, with D unresolved. Trimming shortened V by 4 bases and J by 9 bases, and 13 bases separated the two germline ends. This CDR3 is 13 amino acids long. Germline-derived CDR1 and CDR2 are MNHNS and SASEGT. As DNA, the CDR3 is TGTGCCAGCAGTGTGGAGATCCGCGGCATTCAGTACTTC. Translating gives CASSVEIRGIQYF.

The CDR3 protein is CASSIRGPGTEAFF. CDR3 in DNA: TGTGCCAGTAGTATCAGGGGGCCTGGGACTGAAGCTTTCTTT. The V gene is TRBV19, the J gene TRBJ1-1; 8 positions agree with TRBD1. The CDR3 consists of 14 residues. V lost 3 bases to trimming and J lost 5 bases; unmatched junction nucleotides: 5. CDR1 and CDR2 (germline): LNHDA, SQIVND (reference sequence).

The chain carries TRBV11-3 and TRBJ1-2; tentatively, D is TRBD1 (5 bases). This CDR3 has 11 amino acids. V was pared by 3 bases and J by 7 bases, with 6 bases between. Germline values: CDR1 SGHNT, CDR2 YENEEA. The CDR3 spells CASSFRGGYTF. The DNA of the CDR3 is TGTGCCAGCAGCTTTAGGGGTGGCTACACCTTC.

This chain uses TRBV6-5 with TRBJ1-3; 9 positions match TRBD1. CDR3 length: 15 residues. V lost 6 bases and J lost 2; bases outside the gene matches: 5. In germline, CDR1 is MNHEY, CDR2 SVGAGI. In DNA, the CDR3 is TGTGCCAGCAGATCCACAGGGGGCACTGGAAACACCATATATTTT. Protein product: CASRSTGGTGNTIYF.

Comments on this clone: A read error likely explains this, since a far larger clone differs by one base. The rearrangement links TRBV25-1 to TRBJ1-1; weak D call: TRBD1 (5 bases). The CDR3 contains 13 residues. In germline, CDR1 is MGHDK, CDR2 SYGVNS. Trimming removed 2 bases from V and 1 base from J, with 5 bases in between. The DNA of the CDR3 is TGTGCCAGCAGTGAACAGGGGAACACTGAAGCTTTCTTT. Encoded protein: CASSEQGNTEAFF.

V is TRBV5-1 and J is TRBJ2-1; D may be TRBD1 (6 bases). The germline V and J ends were trimmed by 5 bases and 8 bases, with 14 bases remaining between them. The CDR3 covers 13 residues. Per germline, CDR1 SGHRS and CDR2 YFSETQ. CDR3: CASRVQGSDEQFF. The CDR3 region has the DNA TGCGCCAGCAGGGTGCAGGGGAGCGATGAGCAGTTCTTC.

The rearrangement links TRBV6-1 to TRBJ2-1; D ambiguous. Germline CDR1 MNHNS, CDR2 SASEGT. The CDR3 spans 12 residues. With 4 bases removed from V and 9 bases from J, the gap between germline ends came to 10 bases. This chain's CDR3 is CASSVIAIEQFF. As DNA, the CDR3 is TGTGCCAGCAGTGTCATCGCTATTGAGCAGTTCTTC.